The next 26 T cell receptor beta chains were all read from a single sample in a study of cytomegalovirus exposure and HLA in healthy donors. Generated by immunoSEQ multiplex PCR, the TCRdb table keeps only in-frame clones and is missing some. The data show roughly 190,000 clones, approximately 89% seen once. The source material was PBMCs. These receptors were collected from a man under 40 in good health and CMV-seropositive.

This chain connects TRBV9 to TRBJ2-2; 8 bases match TRBD2. Germline V gene lookup returns CDR1 SGDLS and CDR2 YYNGEE. Unmatched junction bases numbered 8, after V lost 4 bases and J lost 6 bases. The CDR3 runs to 15 residues. The CDR3 spells CASSPRPGGSGELFF. For the CDR3, the DNA is TGTGCCAGCAGCCCTCGGCCGGGGGGGTCCGGGGAGCTGTTTTTT.

V gene TRBV6-1 combines with J gene TRBJ1-3; weak D call: TRBD1 (5 bases). Trimming took 8 bases from V and 0 from J, leaving 11 bases between them. The germline V gene has CDR1 MNHNS and CDR2 SASEGT. The CDR3 totals 14 residues. DNA of the CDR3: TGTGCCAGCGGGGGGGAACACTCTGGAAACACCATATATTTT. Its translation is CASGGEHSGNTIYF.

The V gene is TRBV6-5, the J gene TRBJ1-1, with no clear D. The CDR3 consists of 14 residues. Trimming cost V 5 bases and J 0 bases, with 10 bases left between them. CDR1 MNHEY and CDR2 SVGAGI come from the germline V gene. The CDR3 spells CASSPPALNTEAFF. CDR3 DNA sequence: TGTGCCAGCAGTCCCCCAGCACTGAACACTGAAGCTTTCTTT.

This chain links TRBV19 with TRBJ2-7; 8 bases line up with TRBD1. Germline CDR1 and CDR2: LNHDA and SQIVND (reference sequence). Germline trimming cut 6 bases from V and 3 bases from J; bases unmatched to any gene: 7. The CDR3 is 14 amino acids. CDR3 sequence (DNA): TGTGCCAGTAGAGGTAGGGACAGGAACTACGAGCAGTACTTC. Translation: CASRGRDRNYEQYF.

The table lists this clone with a count of one. V and J are TRBV15 and TRBJ1-5; D gene ambiguous. Between the trimmed V and J ends, which lost 3 bases and 8 bases, there was a span of 17 bases. CDR3 length equals 15 residues. From germline, CDR1 is LNHNV and CDR2 YYDKDF (reference sequence). The CDR3 region is CATSSFNGPLKPQHF. The CDR3 region has the DNA TGTGCCACCAGCAGCTTCAACGGGCCCCTAAAGCCCCAGCATTTT. The full variable domain, rest sourced from reference TRBV15 and TRBJ1-5, is DAMVIQNPRYQVTQFGKPVTLSCSQTLNHNVMYWYQQKSSQAPKLLFHYYDKDFNNEADTPDNFQSRRPNTSFCFLDIRSPGLGDTAMYLCATSSFNGPLKPQHFGDGTRLSIL.

CDR3 in amino acids: CASNLGGRAYEQYF. As DNA, the CDR3 is TGTGCCAGCAACCTGGGGGGTAGGGCCTACGAGCAGTACTTC. The chain uses TRBV7-6 and TRBJ2-7, with D maybe TRBD2 (6 bases). V dropped 7 bases and J dropped 2 bases, with 15 bases sitting between them. CDR3 length: 14 amino acids. Germline V gene lookup returns CDR1 SGHVS and CDR2 FNYEAQ.

The chain uses TRBV5-1 and TRBJ2-3; D not resolved. The CDR3 is 15 residues long. V lost 1 base to trimming and J lost 0 bases, with 9 bases between them. In germline, CDR1 is SGHRS, CDR2 YFSETQ. CDR3 residues: CASSLSSPSTDTQYF. The CDR3 nucleotides are TGCGCCAGCAGCTTGTCCAGTCCGAGCACAGATACGCAGTATTTT.

This chain connects TRBV18 to TRBJ1-1; maybe TRBD1 (6 bases). V was clipped by 7 bases and J by 3 bases, with 12 bases between them. The CDR3 runs to 13 residues. Germline CDR1 reads KGHSH; CDR2 reads LQKENI. CDR3 DNA sequence: TGTGCCAGCTTACAGGGTAGTGACACTGAAGCTTTCTTT. It is translated as CASLQGSDTEAFF.

The chain is built from TRBV7-2 and TRBJ2-7; TRBD2 agrees at 10 bases. From germline, CDR1 is SGHTA and CDR2 FQGNSA. After removal of 5 bases from V and 4 bases from J, the junction contained 11 bases not matched to a gene. This CDR3 region has 16 residues. The DNA of the CDR3 is TGTGCCAGCAGCCCCCAGCGGGGGGGATTCAGATACGAGCAGTACTTC. Translated: CASSPQRGGFRYEQYF.

This clone was found once. CDR3 in amino acids: CASSVGPDNSYEQYF. CDR3 coding DNA: TGTGCCAGCAGCGTAGGCCCTGACAACTCCTACGAGCAGTACTTC. The chain links TRBV9 to TRBJ2-7, with unresolved D. Germline CDR1 reads SGDLS; CDR2 reads YYNGEE. With 0 bases removed from V and 0 bases from J, the gap between germline ends came to 10 bases. The CDR3 totals 15 residues.

The CDR3, as DNA: TGTGCCAGCTCACCGACAGGGGATTCTCACTATGGCTACACCTTC. This codes for CASSPTGDSHYGYTF. V usage is TRBV18 and J usage is TRBJ1-2; 8 bases line up with TRBD1. CDR1 and CDR2 from the germline V gene are KGHSH and LQKENI. Trimming cost V 3 bases and J 3 bases; bases outside gene matches: 6. The CDR3 is 15 amino acids.

The gene calls are TRBV6-5 and TRBJ2-7; 8 bases align to TRBD1. Trimming removed 5 bases from V and 7 bases from J; junction bases left unmatched: 10. Germline V CDR1 and CDR2: MNHEY, SVGAGI. The CDR3 has 14 amino acids. The CDR3 region has the DNA TGTGCCAGCAGTACCGGACAGGGTCTGGGGGAGCAGTACTTC. Protein sequence: CASSTGQGLGEQYF.

The V gene is TRBV4-3, the J gene TRBJ1-3; no clear D. Trimming took 0 bases from V and 4 from J, leaving 13 bases between them. Germline CDR1 reads LGHNA; CDR2 reads YSLEER. The CDR3 covers 16 residues. CDR3 amino acids: CASSQDRTVLGNTIYF. DNA for the CDR3: TGCGCCAGCAGCCAAGATAGGACTGTCTTGGGAAACACCATATATTTT.

Here the CDR3 reads CASSVDADFANTGELFF. The CDR3 DNA is TGTGCCAGCAGCGTTGATGCAGACTTCGCGAACACCGGGGAGCTGTTTTTT. V and J are TRBV9 and TRBJ2-2; D remains unclear. The CDR3 runs 17 residues. Germline CDR1 reads SGDLS; CDR2 reads YYNGEE. The V end lost 2 bases, the J end lost 0 bases, and 14 bases lay between the germline ends.

The chain recombines TRBV18 with TRBJ1-1; D gene uncertain. Per the germline V gene, CDR1 is KGHSH and CDR2 is LQKENI. The CDR3 has 13 amino acids. Trimming removed 3 bases at V and 3 bases at J, with 8 bases between. The CDR3 coding sequence is TGTGCCAGCTCACCGGATCTGTACACTGAAGCTTTCTTT. Its protein is CASSPDLYTEAFF.

This chain joins TRBV5-1 and TRBJ1-3; the D is unclear. The germline V gene encodes CDR1 SGHRS and CDR2 YFSETQ. V dropped 0 bases and J dropped 4 bases, with 8 bases sitting between them. The CDR3 contains 14 residues. The CDR3 nucleotides are TGCGCCAGCAGCTTGGCCGCCGCAGGAAACACCATATATTTT. This codes for CASSLAAAGNTIYF.

This chain joins TRBV6-5 and TRBJ1-3; weak D call: TRBD1 (5 bases). Trimming took off 5 bases at V and 0 bases at J, with 11 bases between the two ends. The CDR3 covers 15 residues. CDR1 is MNHEY, CDR2 SVGAGI, per germline. Here the CDR3 DNA reads TGTGCCAGCAGTCCCGGGACCAGCTCTGGAAACACCATATATTTT. This translates into CASSPGTSSGNTIYF.

This clone was counted a single time. A read error may account for a junction end that differs from germline. CDR3 protein: CASSPGPRGTETFF. The CDR3 region has the DNA TGTGCCAGCAGCCCTGGTCCCCGGGGAACTGAAACTTTCTTT. This rearrangement joins TRBV27 to TRBJ1-1; D is undetermined. CDR1 and CDR2 (germline): MNHEY, SMNVEV (reference sequence). CDR3 length: 14 amino acids.

The chain links TRBV10-2 to TRBJ1-2; 9 bases fit TRBD1. Trimming cost V 7 bases and J 8 bases; bases outside gene matches: 8. CDR1 is WSHSY, CDR2 SAAADI, per germline. The CDR3 length is 13 residues. The CDR3 sequence is CASTGTGLEGYTF. Here the CDR3 DNA reads TGCGCCAGCACGGGGACAGGGTTGGAAGGCTACACCTTC.

This clone was counted only a few times. CDR3: CASSLATAYGYTF. DNA for the CDR3: TGTGCCAGCAGCTTGGCGACAGCCTATGGCTACACCTTC. This rearrangement joins TRBV7-2 to TRBJ1-2; maybe TRBD1 (5 bases). Germline assignment: CDR1 SGHTA and CDR2 FQGNSA. The V gene lost 3 bases and the J gene lost 4 bases, with 9 bases spanning the gap. This CDR3 spans 13 amino acids.

This clone was recorded only once. The V gene is TRBV7-6, the J gene TRBJ1-4; possible D gene TRBD1, 5 bases. Germline-derived CDR1 and CDR2 are SGHVS and FNYEAQ. Between the trimmed V and J ends, which lost 6 bases and 4 bases, there was a span of 18 bases. CDR3 length: 16 residues. In DNA, the CDR3 is TGTGCCAGCAGTCAATTCTCCGACGGACATAATGAAAAACTGTTTTTT. This codes for CASSQFSDGHNEKLFF.

The CDR3 loop reads CASSLGQDSNQPQHF. In DNA form, the CDR3 reads TGCGCCAGCAGCTTGGGACAGGATAGCAATCAGCCCCAGCATTTT. V gene TRBV5-1 combines with J gene TRBJ1-5; D perhaps matches TRBD1 (6 bases). Germline loops: CDR1 SGHRS, CDR2 YFSETQ. This CDR3 is built from 15 residues. V dropped 0 bases and J dropped 0 bases, with 7 bases sitting between them.

The chain couples TRBV6-6 to TRBJ1-1; 8 bases are shared with TRBD1. Germline V gives CDR1 MNHNY, CDR2 SVGAGI (reference sequence). The CDR3 covers 15 residues. Trimming at V came to 3 bases and at J to 3 bases, leaving 6 bases not matched to a gene. The CDR3, as DNA: TGTGCCAGCAGTTATCGGCAGGGGGCGCACACTGAAGCTTTCTTT. Protein product: CASSYRQGAHTEAFF.

The V and J genes are TRBV7-6 and TRBJ2-2; no clear D gene. Per the germline V gene, CDR1 is SGHVS and CDR2 is FNYEAQ. The CDR3 is 13 amino acids. V was pared by 5 bases and J by 7 bases, with 11 bases between. Here the CDR3 DNA reads TGTGCCAGCAGCACAAGTCGTGTCGGGGAGCTGTTTTTT. Encoded protein: CASSTSRVGELFF.

This clone has just a few counts. The chain combines TRBV30 with TRBJ2-7, with 8 bases fitting TRBD2. Germline V gene data show CDR1 as GTSNPN and CDR2 as SVGIG (reference sequence). The CDR3 spans 14 residues. Trimming at V came to 2 bases and at J to 3 bases, leaving 6 bases not matched to a gene. The CDR3 is CAWSLTSAFYEQYF. The CDR3 DNA sequence: TGTGCCTGGAGTTTGACTAGCGCCTTCTACGAGCAGTACTTC.

This clone showed up just once. V is TRBV30 and J is TRBJ2-1; 9 positions agree with TRBD2. This CDR3 region has 15 residues. With V trimmed by 0 bases and J by 2 bases, 2 bases remained unmatched. Germline assignment: CDR1 GTSNPN and CDR2 SVGIG (reference sequence). The CDR3 protein is CAWSVRGGPYNEQFF. The CDR3 DNA reads as TGTGCCTGGAGTGTGCGGGGGGGCCCCTACAATGAGCAGTTCTTC.